This is a list of T cell receptor beta chains from one sample in a study of OX40 agonist ivuxolimab in advanced cancers. The repertoire was sequenced with immunoSEQ multiplex PCR; TCRdb's copy has only in-frame clones and lacks some. The table lists some 77,000 clones, around 94% of them singletons. Sequenced material: CD4+ or CD8+ T cells sorted from blood, taken in a trial of the OX40 agonist ivuxolimab. Receptors were obtained from an adult with an advanced solid tumor such as melanoma, head and neck, liver or kidney cancer. The CDR3 runs from the conserved cysteine through the conserved F or W. A D gene is named only where the DNA matches it firmly. Expanded clones are given a class, and other clones once, few, many or no size at all.

j_call: TRBJ2-7
clone_size: -
d_call: TRBD1
v_call: TRBV25-1
cdr3_nt: TGTGCCAGCAGTGAACAGGGGGCAGGCTACGAGCAGTACTTC
cdr3_aa: CASSEQGAGYEQYF

j_call: TRBJ1-1
clone_size: -
d_call: TRBD1
v_call: TRBV15
cdr3_nt: TGTGCCACCAGCAGAGATAGTAAGGGGGCGCAAACTGAAGCTTTCTTT
cdr3_aa: CATSRDSKGAQTEAFF

j_call: TRBJ2-1
clone_size: -
d_call: TRBD1
v_call: TRBV5-5
cdr3_nt: TGTGCCAGCAGCTTCGCCAGGGGGAATGAGCAGTTCTTC
cdr3_aa: CASSFARGNEQFF

j_call: TRBJ2-5
clone_size: -
d_call: TRBD2
v_call: TRBV7-3
cdr3_nt: TGTGCCAGCAGCTCCCACGGGAGGGTAGGAGAGACCCAGTACTTC
cdr3_aa: CASSSHGRVGETQYF

j_call: TRBJ1-4
clone_size: -
d_call: TRBD1
v_call: TRBV5-1
cdr3_nt: TGCGCCAGCAGGGGCGGGACAGGGGAAAATGAAAAACTGTTTTTT
cdr3_aa: CASRGGTGENEKLFF

j_call: TRBJ2-7
clone_size: -
d_call: TRBD2
v_call: TRBV28
cdr3_nt: TGTGCCAGCAGTTCTCCGGGACTAGCGGGAGGGCACGTCTACGAGCAGTACTTC
cdr3_aa: CASSSPGLAGGHVYEQYF

j_call: TRBJ2-3
clone_size: -
d_call: TRBD2
v_call: TRBV7-3
cdr3_nt: TGTGCCAGCAGCTTCGGGGCTAGCGGATTCACAGATACGCAGTATTTT
cdr3_aa: CASSFGASGFTDTQYF

j_call: TRBJ2-1
clone_size: once
d_call: TRBD2
v_call: TRBV7-9
cdr3_nt: TGTGCCAGCAGCTTTGCCCCGGGACTAGCGGGAGGCCCCCTCGGGTTCTTC
cdr3_aa: CASSFAPGLAGGPLGFF

j_call: TRBJ1-2
clone_size: -
d_call: TRBD1
v_call: TRBV6-6
cdr3_nt: TGTGCCAGCAACAAACAGGGGAACTATGGCTACACCTTC
cdr3_aa: CASNKQGNYGYTF

j_call: TRBJ2-1
clone_size: -
d_call: -
v_call: TRBV7-3
cdr3_nt: TGTGCCAGCAGCTTAAAGGGCTCAACAAAGGCCTACAATGAGCAGTTCTTC
cdr3_aa: CASSLKGSTKAYNEQFF

j_call: TRBJ2-7
clone_size: -
d_call: -
v_call: TRBV19
cdr3_nt: TGTGCCAGTAGGTTCGGGAACTCCTACGAGCAGTACTTC
cdr3_aa: CASRFGNSYEQYF

j_call: TRBJ2-1
clone_size: -
d_call: TRBD2
v_call: TRBV30
cdr3_nt: TGTGCCTGGAAGGCGGGAGACTCCTACAATGAGCAGTTCTTC
cdr3_aa: CAWKAGDSYNEQFF

j_call: TRBJ2-3
clone_size: -
d_call: -
v_call: TRBV5-6
cdr3_nt: TGTGCCAGCAGCCCAGCAACGGGGGTGAGCACAGATACGCAGTATTTT
cdr3_aa: CASSPATGVSTDTQYF

j_call: TRBJ1-2
clone_size: -
d_call: TRBD1
v_call: TRBV5-1
cdr3_nt: TGCGCCAGCAGCTTGGAAGGGGGCCGGAACTATGGCTACACCTTC
cdr3_aa: CASSLEGGRNYGYTF

j_call: TRBJ2-3
clone_size: -
d_call: -
v_call: TRBV28
cdr3_nt: TGTGCCAGCAGTTTGACTCCAGATACGCAGTATTTT
cdr3_aa: CASSLTPDTQYF

j_call: TRBJ2-7
clone_size: -
d_call: TRBD1
v_call: TRBV20-1
cdr3_nt: TGCAACGAAAACCCCGGGACAGGGGAATCCTTC
cdr3_aa: CNENPGTGESF

j_call: TRBJ2-3
clone_size: -
d_call: TRBD2
v_call: TRBV11-2
cdr3_nt: TGTGCCAGCAGCTCGGGGCGGGGAGCGGGAGGGCCGTATTTT
cdr3_aa: CASSSGRGAGGPYF

j_call: TRBJ1-1
clone_size: -
d_call: TRBD1
v_call: TRBV28
cdr3_nt: TGTGCCAGCAGTGTCTCCTCCAGGGGGCACTTTAACACTGAAGCTTTCTTT
cdr3_aa: CASSVSSRGHFNTEAFF

j_call: TRBJ1-4
clone_size: -
d_call: TRBD1
v_call: TRBV7-9
cdr3_nt: TGTGCCAGCAGACTCAGGGGGTCTGAAAAACTGTTTTTT
cdr3_aa: CASRLRGSEKLFF

j_call: TRBJ2-5
clone_size: -
d_call: TRBD2
v_call: TRBV7-9
cdr3_nt: TGTGCCAGCCTCTGGGGACTAGCGGAACAAGAGACCCAGTACTTC
cdr3_aa: CASLWGLAEQETQYF

j_call: TRBJ1-1
clone_size: -
d_call: TRBD1
v_call: TRBV11-2
cdr3_nt: TGTGCCAGCAGCTTAAGGGGGCCGGTCACTGAAGCTTTCTTT
cdr3_aa: CASSLRGPVTEAFF

j_call: TRBJ1-2
clone_size: -
d_call: TRBD1
v_call: TRBV11-3
cdr3_nt: TGTGCCAGCAGCCTCCGGGGGTCCGACAGGGCTCGCTATGGCTACACCTTC
cdr3_aa: CASSLRGSDRARYGYTF

j_call: TRBJ1-5
clone_size: -
d_call: -
v_call: TRBV5-6
cdr3_nt: TGTGCCAGCAGCTTGCGGGGCTTCTTCGATAGCAATCAGCCCCAGCATTTT
cdr3_aa: CASSLRGFFDSNQPQHF

j_call: TRBJ2-1
clone_size: -
d_call: -
v_call: TRBV19
cdr3_nt: TGTGCCAGTACTCGTGGCACAGGGTGGCACAATGAGCAGTTCTTC
cdr3_aa: CASTRGTGWHNEQFF

j_call: TRBJ2-5
clone_size: -
d_call: TRBD2
v_call: TRBV19
cdr3_nt: TGTGCCAGTAGTATTAGCGGGAGAGAGACCCAGTACTTC
cdr3_aa: CASSISGRETQYF

j_call: TRBJ2-1
clone_size: -
d_call: -
v_call: TRBV19
cdr3_nt: TGTGCCAGTACCACCGGGGTTAGCGGGACAGGCTACAATGAGCAGTTCTTC
cdr3_aa: CASTTGVSGTGYNEQFF

j_call: TRBJ2-7
clone_size: -
d_call: -
v_call: TRBV7-2
cdr3_nt: TGTGCCAGCAGCTCATACTACGAGCAGTACTTC
cdr3_aa: CASSSYYEQYF

j_call: TRBJ1-4
clone_size: -
d_call: TRBD1
v_call: TRBV5-1
cdr3_nt: TGCGCCAGCAGCCGCACAGGACAGGGAGGGGAAAAACTGTTTTTT
cdr3_aa: CASSRTGQGGEKLFF

j_call: TRBJ2-1
clone_size: -
d_call: -
v_call: TRBV5-5
cdr3_nt: TGTGCCAGCAGCTTGGATGGCGGACCCTACAATGAGCAGTTCTTC
cdr3_aa: CASSLDGGPYNEQFF

j_call: TRBJ2-1
clone_size: -
d_call: TRBD2
v_call: TRBV28
cdr3_nt: TGTGCCAGCAGTTTGAGCGGGAGGATATACAATGAGCAGTTCTTC
cdr3_aa: CASSLSGRIYNEQFF

j_call: TRBJ1-2
clone_size: -
d_call: TRBD1
v_call: TRBV9
cdr3_nt: TGTGCCAGCAGCGCCGACAGGGGATTCTATGGCTACACCTTC
cdr3_aa: CASSADRGFYGYTF

j_call: TRBJ2-5
clone_size: -
d_call: -
v_call: TRBV7-2
cdr3_nt: TGTGCCAGCAGGGGGCCCCCGGCGGAGACCCAGTACTTC
cdr3_aa: CASRGPPAETQYF

j_call: TRBJ2-1
clone_size: -
d_call: -
v_call: TRBV11-3
cdr3_nt: TGTGCCAGCAGCTTAGAGGGGGGAGTGGGATACAATGAGCAGTTCTTC
cdr3_aa: CASSLEGGVGYNEQFF

j_call: TRBJ2-4
clone_size: -
d_call: -
v_call: TRBV4-1
cdr3_nt: TGCGCCAGCAGCCAAGATCCGTTAAACATTCAGTACTTC
cdr3_aa: CASSQDPLNIQYF

j_call: TRBJ2-3
clone_size: -
d_call: -
v_call: TRBV10-3
cdr3_nt: TGTGCCATCAGTACGCAGGGAGGCACAGATACGCAGTATTTT
cdr3_aa: CAISTQGGTDTQYF

j_call: TRBJ2-3
clone_size: few
d_call: TRBD2
v_call: TRBV7-8
cdr3_nt: TGTGCCAGCAGCTGGGGACTAGCGGGAGGGTGGGCAGATACGCAGTATTTT
cdr3_aa: CASSWGLAGGWADTQYF

j_call: TRBJ2-1
clone_size: -
d_call: TRBD2
v_call: TRBV7-2
cdr3_nt: TGTGCCAGCAGCTTCTCCGGGACTAGAGGCAATGAGCAGTTCTTC
cdr3_aa: CASSFSGTRGNEQFF

j_call: TRBJ1-4
clone_size: -
d_call: TRBD1
v_call: TRBV15
cdr3_nt: TGTGCCACCAGCAGCGATACAGGGGCCGTTAATGAAAAACTGTTTTTT
cdr3_aa: CATSSDTGAVNEKLFF

j_call: TRBJ2-7
clone_size: -
d_call: -
v_call: TRBV9
cdr3_nt: TGTGCCAGCAGCGTAGCGGGCCGTGGAGTGGGTGAGCAGTACTTC
cdr3_aa: CASSVAGRGVGEQYF

j_call: TRBJ1-2
clone_size: -
d_call: -
v_call: TRBV6-1
cdr3_nt: TGTGCCAGCAGTGACCCGGTCCGTCGGGGGAGTCATGGCTACACCTTC
cdr3_aa: CASSDPVRRGSHGYTF

j_call: TRBJ2-2
clone_size: -
d_call: -
v_call: TRBV7-9
cdr3_nt: TGTGGAAGACAGAGAAACACCGGGGAGCTGTTTTTT
cdr3_aa: CGRQRNTGELFF